This T cell receptor beta chain was captured by sequencing in a study of cytotoxic CD8 clonotypes in ibrutinib-treated CLL. For TCR beta libraries, 1.5 to 2 micrograms of genomic DNA were obtained from cryopreserved PBMCs. Regarding this clone: No antigen is known for it.

Produced via immunoSEQ multiplex PCR; TCRdb's table is partial and in-frame only. This table has 110,000 to 150,000 clones, roughly 76% appearing once. General study findings and limits: Clonality went up at ibrutinib response and then declined back toward baseline at progression. Treatment left the uncommon public clonotypes either contracted or stable in frequency.

Sequences were derived from PBMCs, sampled after 24 months of ibrutinib treatment. The sequence came from a human donor with chronic lymphocytic leukemia.

CDR3 amino acids: CAIRDSLNTEAFF. The CDR3 DNA is TGTGCCATCAGGGACAGCCTGAACACTGAAGCTTTCTTT. The chain recombines TRBV10-3 with TRBJ1-1, with D maybe TRBD1 (6 bases). There are 13 residues in the CDR3. V lost 6 bases and J 0 bases, leaving 8 bases between the germline ends. CDR1 and CDR2 from the germline V gene are ENHRY and SYGVKD.